One sample yielded the 26 T cell receptor beta chains listed below, sequenced in a study of cytomegalovirus exposure and HLA in healthy donors. Vbeta (60) and Jbeta (13) primers were used in the PCR. Profiled with immunoSEQ multiplex PCR; TCRdb holds only in-frame clones, not every one. The top ten hold 3.3% of the sample, which has 75,000 to 90,000 clones, around 77% seen once. The material sequenced was PBMCs. These receptors all stem from a man aged 50 to 60 in good health and CMV-seronegative.

Written as DNA, the CDR3 is TGTGCCAGCAGCCACCCGACTTACGCCTACGAGCAGTACTTC. Its translation is CASSHPTYAYEQYF. J is TRBJ2-7 and V is TRBV14; no definite D call. CDR1 and CDR2 (germline): SGHDN, FVKESK. V dropped 3 bases and J dropped 2 bases, with 11 bases sitting between them. This CDR3 spans 14 amino acids.

This clone has just a few counts. V gene TRBV6-1 combines with J gene TRBJ1-1; 7 nucleotides match TRBD1. The length of the CDR3 is 13 residues. From germline, CDR1 is MNHNS and CDR2 SASEGT. V shed 4 bases, J shed 9 bases, and the junction held 8 bases outside the gene matches. The CDR3 spells CASSAETGPQAFF. The CDR3 region has the DNA TGTGCCAGCAGTGCGGAGACAGGGCCACAAGCTTTCTTT.

The gene calls are TRBV10-1 and TRBJ2-4; D ambiguous. The CDR3 loop spans 14 amino acids. Per the germline V gene, CDR1 is WNHNN and CDR2 is SYGVQD (reference sequence). Trimming left V 5 bases short and J 0 bases short, with 8 bases between. The CDR3 loop is CASSPETAKNIQYF. Here the CDR3 DNA reads TGCGCCAGCAGTCCAGAAACAGCCAAAAACATTCAGTACTTC.

The rearrangement links TRBV2 to TRBJ1-6; tentatively, D is TRBD1 (5 bases). The V and J ends lost 2 bases and 7 bases respectively, with 15 bases between them. Germline CDR1 and CDR2: SNHLY and FYNNEI. The CDR3 sequence is 16 residues long. In DNA form, the CDR3 reads TGTGCCAGCAGTGAATTCGGGGGGGAGAGAAATTCACCCCTCCACTTT. This codes for CASSEFGGERNSPLHF. Together with reference TRBV2 and TRBJ1-6, the CDR3 gives the full variable domain: EPEVTQTPSHQVTQMGQEVILRCVPISNHLYFYWYRQILGQKVEFLVSFYNNEISEKSEIFDDQFSVERPDGSNFTLKIRSTKLEDSAMYFCASSEFGGERNSPLHFGNGTRLTVT.

This chain connects TRBV14 to TRBJ2-7; no reliable D call. CDR1 and CDR2 from the germline V gene are SGHDN and FVKESK. This CDR3 has 14 residues. V dropped 4 bases and J dropped 5 bases, with 15 bases sitting between them. In DNA, the CDR3 is TGTGCCAGCAGCCGTCCGACACGGCCTAACGAGCAGTACTTC. Protein sequence: CASSRPTRPNEQYF.

This clone was detected only once. An end of the junction does not agree with germline; a read error may underlie this. V is TRBV7-9 and J is TRBJ1-6; 11 bases match TRBD1. Germline V gene data show CDR1 as SEHNR and CDR2 as FQNEAQ (reference sequence). CDR3 length: 14 amino acids. CDR3 DNA sequence: TGTTCCAGCAGCTTGGACAGGGGGCTAGTTCCCCTCCACTTT. Translating gives CSSSLDRGLVPLHF.

This clone is categorized as medium-sized (0.01 to 0.1%). J is TRBJ2-3 and V is TRBV6-1; 8 nucleotides line up with TRBD1. Germline CDR1 is MNHNS and CDR2 is SASEGT. The CDR3 sequence is 15 residues long. V was clipped by 0 bases and J by 1 base; unmatched bases: 0. DNA for the CDR3: TGTGCCAGCAGTGAAGCGACAGGGGGCACAGATACGCAGTATTTT. Residues: CASSEATGGTDTQYF.

This clone has a single count. The chain combines TRBV5-1 with TRBJ2-1, with D maybe TRBD2 (5 bases). This CDR3 is 15 amino acids long. Germline CDR1 and CDR2: SGHRS and YFSETQ. V dropped 3 bases and J dropped 8 bases, with 18 bases sitting between them. The CDR3 sequence: CASSYFPGNLDEQFF. The DNA of the CDR3 is TGCGCCAGCAGCTATTTCCCGGGGAACCTGGATGAGCAGTTCTTC.

The chain has TRBV10-3 and TRBJ2-7, with a tentative D call TRBD1 (6 bases). V was shortened by 2 bases and J by 2 bases, with 10 bases between the two germline ends. Germline-derived CDR1 and CDR2 are ENHRY and SYGVKD. The CDR3 is 14 residues long. The CDR3 DNA is TGTGCCATCAGTGAGCAGGGGCTGCCCTACGAGCAGTACTTC. Translation: CAISEQGLPYEQYF.

J is TRBJ1-1 and V is TRBV2; TRBD1 matches at 9 bases. Germline CDR1 and CDR2: SNHLY and FYNNEI. The CDR3 loop spans 14 amino acids. Trimming took 7 bases from V and 4 from J; bases not matched to a gene: 7. In DNA form, the CDR3 reads TGTGCCAGCACGAAGGGACAGGGCGGCACTGAAGCTTTCTTT. Translated: CASTKGQGGTEAFF.

CDR3 DNA: TGTGCCAGCTCAGCAGGGATCGTGGACTCTGGAAACACCATATATTTT. This translates into CASSAGIVDSGNTIYF. This chain connects TRBV18 to TRBJ1-3, with a tentative D call TRBD1 (5 bases). Trimming shortened V by 5 bases and J by 0 bases, and 14 bases separated the two germline ends. CDR3 length: 16 amino acids. Germline V CDR1 and CDR2: KGHSH, LQKENI.

The gene calls are TRBV19 and TRBJ2-7, with 8 bases identical to TRBD1. The CDR3 sequence is 14 residues long. After removal of 6 bases from V and 3 bases from J, the junction contained 7 bases not matched to a gene. Germline V CDR1 and CDR2: LNHDA, SQIVND (reference sequence). This CDR3 is CASSPRDRSYEQYF. The CDR3 region has the DNA TGTGCCAGTAGCCCCCGGGACAGGAGCTACGAGCAGTACTTC.

This clone came up a few times. This chain links TRBV5-4 with TRBJ2-2, with unresolved D. The CDR3 runs 13 residues. CDR1 is SGHNT, CDR2 YYREEE, per germline (reference sequence). Deletions cut 0 bases from V and 5 bases from J, with 5 bases between. This CDR3 reads CASSLASTGELFF. The CDR3 bases are TGTGCCAGCAGCTTGGCGTCTACCGGGGAGCTGTTTTTT.

J is TRBJ1-2 and V is TRBV11-2; 8 bases agree with TRBD1. Germline CDR1 SGHAT, CDR2 FQNNGV. The CDR3 covers 16 residues. The junction had 11 bases not matched to a gene; V was cut back by 0 bases and J by 8 bases. The CDR3 DNA is TGTGCCAGCAGCTTAGATGAAGGGACAGGCGGTCGGGGCTACACCTTC. Translating gives CASSLDEGTGGRGYTF.

This clone has just a few counts. The DNA for the CDR3 is TGTGCCAGCAGCTTCGACGGCAGGGGCGGCACTGAAGCTTTCTTT. Amino acids: CASSFDGRGGTEAFF. The rearrangement uses TRBV7-2 and TRBJ1-1; a weak D match, TRBD1 (6 bases). CDR1 is SGHTA, CDR2 FQGNSA, per germline. This CDR3 spans 15 amino acids. V lost 3 bases and J lost 4, with 15 bases in between.

This clone was seen a few times. The rearrangement joins TRBV7-9 to TRBJ2-2; 9 bases agree with TRBD1. Looked up from germline, CDR1 is SEHNR and CDR2 is FQNEAQ (reference sequence). The V gene end was trimmed by 5 bases and the J gene end by 1 base; junction bases not matched to a gene: 2. The CDR3 sequence is 15 residues long. CDR3 sequence: CASSRGQGNTGELFF. CDR3 coding DNA: TGTGCCAGCAGCCGGGGACAGGGGAACACCGGGGAGCTGTTTTTT.

The rearrangement links TRBV11-3 to TRBJ2-7; D is possibly TRBD2 (5 bases). V shed 4 bases and J shed 4 bases, with 11 bases lying between them. Per germline, CDR1 SGHNT and CDR2 YENEEA. This CDR3 region has 13 residues. The CDR3: CASSSFTGYEQYF. The CDR3 DNA follows: TGTGCCAGCAGCTCCTTTACGGGATACGAGCAGTACTTC.

The J gene is TRBJ1-6, the V gene TRBV6-1, with TRBD1 as a possible D gene (6 bases). The CDR3 runs 15 residues. CDR1 and CDR2 (germline): MNHNS, SASEGT. V was cut by 2 bases and J by 5 bases, with 10 bases left in between. CDR3 DNA sequence: TGTGCCAGCAGTGAAAATGGGGACAATAATTCACCCCTCCACTTT. Protein: CASSENGDNNSPLHF.

This clone was seen a few times. This chain connects TRBV14 to TRBJ1-2; D may be TRBD1 (5 bases). Germline values: CDR1 SGHDN, CDR2 FVKESK. V was cut by 1 base and J by 7 bases, with 19 bases left in between. This CDR3 has 16 amino acids. In DNA form, the CDR3 reads TGTGCCAGCAGCCAAGTAACCGGTGTGACAGCCAGTGGCTACACCTTC. It is translated as CASSQVTGVTASGYTF.

The V gene is TRBV11-2, the J gene TRBJ2-5, with a possible D match to TRBD2 (5 bases). V was clipped by 0 bases and J by 6 bases, with 14 bases between them. Germline V gene sequence: CDR1 SGHAT, CDR2 FQNNGV. This CDR3 is built from 15 residues. CDR3 nucleotides: TGTGCCAGCAGCTTAGATGGGAATCCGGGGAAGACCCAGTACTTC. This translates into CASSLDGNPGKTQYF.

The V gene is TRBV11-2, the J gene TRBJ1-5; D uncertain. Germline CDR1 is SGHAT and CDR2 is FQNNGV. The CDR3 totals 15 residues. Trimming removed 0 bases at V and 7 bases at J, with 13 bases between. CDR3 nucleotides: TGTGCCAGCAGCTTAGAGGGCGTCAGACCCCAGCCCCAGCATTTT. Its translation: CASSLEGVRPQPQHF.

This chain links TRBV7-6 with TRBJ2-1, with 9 bases that match TRBD2. Unmatched junction bases numbered 9, after V lost 6 bases and J lost 6 bases. The CDR3 has 15 amino acids. Looked up from germline, CDR1 is SGHVS and CDR2 is FNYEAQ. This CDR3 is CASSYISGGRNEQFF. The DNA for the CDR3 is TGTGCCAGCAGTTATATTAGCGGGGGACGCAATGAGCAGTTCTTC.

The chain recombines TRBV27 with TRBJ2-1, with D hard to call. There are 15 residues in the CDR3. V was cut by 8 bases and J by 10 bases, with 24 bases left in between. Per the germline V gene, CDR1 is MNHEY and CDR2 is SMNVEV (reference sequence). The CDR3 reads CASRPTMTGRKEQFF. In DNA form, the CDR3 reads TGTGCCAGCCGCCCCACGATGACCGGCAGGAAGGAGCAGTTCTTC.

DNA for the CDR3: TGTGCCAGCAGCGTCCGGGGGAGCAACAATGAGCAGTTCTTC. Translating gives CASSVRGSNNEQFF. V usage is TRBV9 and J usage is TRBJ2-1; a possible D gene is TRBD2 (6 bases). The CDR3 has 14 residues. Trimming took 2 bases from V and 5 from J, leaving 11 bases between them. The germline V gene has CDR1 SGDLS and CDR2 YYNGEE.

The table lists this clone with many counts. V and J are TRBV4-2 and TRBJ2-7; 11 bases fit TRBD2. The CDR3 consists of 16 residues. V was clipped by 0 bases and J by 6 bases; unmatched bases: 7. Per germline, CDR1 LGHNA and CDR2 YNFKEQ. The CDR3 region has the DNA TGTGCCAGCAGCCAAGATCAGGGACTAGCGGAACTCGAGCAGTACTTC. This sequence encodes CASSQDQGLAELEQYF.

The chain joins TRBV7-2 to TRBJ2-5; 10 positions match TRBD2. Trimming cost V 5 bases and J 2 bases; bases outside gene matches: 14. The CDR3 contains 18 residues. The germline V gene encodes CDR1 SGHTA and CDR2 FQGNSA. The CDR3: CASSTRAGGPVDQETQYF. In DNA form, the CDR3 reads TGTGCCAGCAGCACTCGAGCGGGGGGGCCGGTTGATCAAGAGACCCAGTACTTC.